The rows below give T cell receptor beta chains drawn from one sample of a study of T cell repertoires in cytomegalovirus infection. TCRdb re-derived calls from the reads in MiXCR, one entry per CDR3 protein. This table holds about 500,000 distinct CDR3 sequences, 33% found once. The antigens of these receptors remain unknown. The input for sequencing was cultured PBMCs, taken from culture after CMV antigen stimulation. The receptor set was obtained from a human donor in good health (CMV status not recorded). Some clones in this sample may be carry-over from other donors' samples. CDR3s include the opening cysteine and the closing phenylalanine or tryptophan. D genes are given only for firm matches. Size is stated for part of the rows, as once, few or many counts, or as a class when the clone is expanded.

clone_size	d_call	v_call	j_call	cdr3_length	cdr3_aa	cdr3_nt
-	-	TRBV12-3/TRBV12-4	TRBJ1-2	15	CASSLAGTENYGYTF	TGTGCCAGCAGTTTAGCCGGGACTGAAAACTATGGCTACACCTTC
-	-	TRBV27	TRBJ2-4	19	CASSLSGPQRVIAKNIQYF	TGTGCCAGCAGTTTATCGGGGCCGCAACGGGTTATAGCCAAAAACATTCAGTACTTC
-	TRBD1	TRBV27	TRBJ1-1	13	CASSDRGRPEAFF	TGTGCCAGCAGCGACAGGGGGCGCCCTGAAGCTTTCTTT
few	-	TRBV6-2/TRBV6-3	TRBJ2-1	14	CASKDDAEINEQFF	TGTGCCAGCAAAGACGACGCGGAAATTAATGAGCAGTTCTTC
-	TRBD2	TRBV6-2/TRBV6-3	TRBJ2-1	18	CASSLSGTSGRAYNEQFF	TGTGCCAGCAGCTTATCCGGGACTAGCGGGAGGGCCTACAATGAGCAGTTCTTC
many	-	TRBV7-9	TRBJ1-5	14	CASSSTGGNQPQHF	TGTGCCAGCAGCTCTACGGGGGGCAATCAGCCCCAGCATTTT
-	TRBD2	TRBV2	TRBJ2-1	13	CASSRTSLDEQFF	TGTGCCAGCAGCCGGACTAGTCTCGATGAGCAGTTCTTC
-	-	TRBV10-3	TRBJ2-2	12	CAIQLLTGELFF	TGTGCCATCCAGTTATTGACCGGGGAGCTGTTTTTT
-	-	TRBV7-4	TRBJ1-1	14	CPSSLGGDRTEAFF	TGTCCCAGCAGCTTAGGGGGGGATCGGACTGAAGCTTTCTTT
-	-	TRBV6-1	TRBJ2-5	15	CASSEWQGAQETQYF	TGTGCCAGCAGTGAATGGCAGGGAGCCCAAGAGACCCAGTACTTC
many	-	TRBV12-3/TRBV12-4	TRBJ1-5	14	CASSLEGSNQPQHF	TGTGCCAGCAGTTTAGAGGGTAGCAATCAGCCCCAGCATTTT